This TCR beta chain stems from a study of blood T cell repertoires in COVID-19 (dated by TCRdb to 2020 to 2022). At the level of the whole study: Samples covering the acute and convalescent phases of COVID-19 were provided by collaborators in the United States, Italy and Spain. The repertoires were released in a freely available public database meant as a resource for research on the immune response to SARS-CoV-2. The sample metadata nearly always contained a de-identified subject ID, COVID-19 status, age in years and sex. The prospective study material was composed of cDNA or gDNA derived from T cells, B-cell-depleted T cells, or PBMCs. Samples were obtained from the ongoing ImmuneRACE study (first 160 participants) and from roughly 1,300 subjects provided by 6 global collaborators. HLA class I and class II types, where available, came from metadata supplied by the sample provider rather than from assay-based typing. Deeply sampled blood TCRbeta repertoires from subjects exposed to, actively infected with, or recovered from COVID-19 were included in the dataset. What the study reported, not specific to this receptor: The quantity of clinical and demographic metadata differed by source and by participant and was supplied without curation.

The collaborating institutions used their own protocols to collect whole blood in K2EDTA tubes. For TCRbeta analysis, collaborators shipped samples in one of three forms: frozen whole blood, isolated PBMCs, or DNA extracted from either of those sample types. TCRbeta CDR3 regions were amplified from genomic DNA by means of the immunoSEQ Assay, a bias-controlled multiplex PCR. The paper's data handling went like this. Nucleated cell counts per sample were estimated from amplification of reference gene primers within the assay. To quantify the absolute abundance of each unique TCRbeta CDR3 rearrangement, sequence reads were collapsed and filtered. For each sample, productive Simpson clonality was calculated as the square root of Simpson's diversity index over productive rearrangements. In its TCRdb copy, this immuneACCESS table keeps in-frame sequences only and misses some clones. Where compared with another copy, unresolved V genes explain less than half of these, and the others have no known cause. V and J calls and clone size follow that table, whereas D and trimming were derived from the DNA. This sample holds around 32,000 clones; 65% to 90% were observed only once. The ten largest make up about 5.9% of the sample.

As for this clone: Its antigen is not yet known. Within one base of it there is no much larger clone, and no base qualities were kept.

This receptor was identified in a woman older than 75 with active or convalescent COVID-19. Sequenced sample: peripheral blood.

CDR3 loop: CASSSPGGNQPQHF. The DNA sequence reads TGTGCCAGTAGTTCCCCGGGCGGGAATCAGCCCCAGCATTTT. The sequence is built from TRBV19 and TRBJ1-5, with no confident D gene call. The CDR3 has 14 amino acids, counting the end cysteine and phenylalanine. Only CDR3 DNA remains: 42 bases, in frame from the first base. The V end loses 5 bases and the J end loses 4 bases, and a stretch of 12 bases separates them. CDR1 and CDR2, per the germline V gene (reference sequence), are LNHDA and SQIVND.